One and the same sample provided the 24 T cell receptor beta chains below, sequenced in a study of pediatric ulcerative colitis. This table comes from immunoSEQ multiplex PCR, and its TCRdb copy is limited to in-frame clones, with some not included. This sample has more than 45,000 clones; around 86% occur once, and the top ten carry over 1.3%. Sequencing input: blood. All receptors come from a boy younger than 18 who was a control in a study of pediatric ulcerative colitis.

The chain combines TRBV13 with TRBJ2-3, with D perhaps given as TRBD1 or TRBD2 (6 bases each). Per germline, CDR1 PRHDT and CDR2 FYEKMQ (reference sequence). Trimming shortened V by 3 bases and J by 1 base, and 11 bases separated the two germline ends. The CDR3 has 15 amino acids. The CDR3 DNA reads TGTGCCAGCAGCTTTAGGGGGGCGGGCACAGATACGCAGTATTTT. It is translated as CASSFRGAGTDTQYF.

This clone appeared a single time. The gene calls are TRBV5-8 and TRBJ1-5; TRBD1 might be the D (5 bases). Germline assignment: CDR1 SGHTS and CDR2 YDEGEE. V shed 0 bases and J shed 4 bases, with 23 bases lying between them. CDR3 size: 19 residues. The CDR3 nucleotides are TGTGCCAGCAGCTTGGTCGTTGGTAGAGGCACAGGCTTAAATCAGCCCCAGCATTTT. Translation gives CASSLVVGRGTGLNQPQHF. The full variable domain, in which reference TRBV5-8 and TRBJ1-5 provide the parts outside the CDR3, is EAGVTQSPTHLIKTRGQQATLRCSPISGHTSVYWYQQALGLGLQFLLWYDEGEERNRGNFPPRFSGRQFPNYSSELNVNALELEDSALYLCASSLVVGRGTGLNQPQHFGDGTRLSIL.

CDR3 coding DNA: TGTGCCAGCAGTGGAGGGACAGGGGCCACAGATACGCAGTATTTT. It translates to CASSGGTGATDTQYF. V usage is TRBV6-4 and J usage is TRBJ2-3, with 10 bases that match TRBD1. CDR3 size: 15 residues. V shed 4 bases and J 2 bases; nucleotides not matched to a gene: 3. Germline CDR1 MRHNA, CDR2 SNTAGT.

CDR3 in DNA: TGTGCCAGCAGTGGTCGCGGGGACAGGGCTCAGAATCAGCCCCAGCATTTT. Translation gives CASSGRGDRAQNQPQHF. V is TRBV2 and J is TRBJ1-5, with 9 bases that match TRBD1. This CDR3 region has 17 residues. CDR1 and CDR2 from the germline V gene are SNHLY and FYNNEI. V lost 4 bases, J lost 4 bases, and 11 bases stayed unmatched.

The chain links TRBV11-2 to TRBJ1-4, with 9 bases fitting TRBD1. The CDR3 loop spans 13 amino acids. Per germline, CDR1 SGHAT and CDR2 FQNNGV. The V gene end was trimmed by 8 bases and the J gene end by 8 bases; junction bases not matched to a gene: 6. This CDR3 reads CASLGQGREKLFF. The CDR3 region has the DNA TGTGCCAGCTTGGGACAGGGTCGGGAAAAACTGTTTTTT.

This clone was observed a single time. This chain joins TRBV19 and TRBJ1-4, with 10 bases that match TRBD1. Germline CDR1 reads LNHDA; CDR2 reads SQIVND (reference sequence). V lost 6 bases to trimming and J lost 7 bases; unmatched junction nucleotides: 8. The CDR3 totals 15 residues. The CDR3 spells CASRYRDRGREKLFF. The DNA for the CDR3 is TGTGCCAGTAGATACCGGGACAGGGGCCGTGAAAAACTGTTTTTT.

The V call is TRBV2, the J call TRBJ2-1, with D perhaps TRBD1 (5 bases). The germline CDR1 and CDR2 sequences are SNHLY and FYNNEI. V lost 1 base, J lost 7 bases, and 11 bases lay in between. CDR3 length: 14 residues. CDR3 loop: CASSEVGRANEQFF. DNA for the CDR3: TGTGCCAGCAGTGAAGTTGGCAGGGCAAATGAGCAGTTCTTC.

The chain employs TRBV5-1 and TRBJ2-5; D call uncertain. The germline V and J ends were trimmed by 5 bases and 5 bases, with 19 bases remaining between them. The CDR3 length is 15 residues. CDR1 and CDR2 (germline): SGHRS, YFSETQ. CDR3 region: CASSRTVGSGETQYF. DNA of the CDR3: TGCGCCAGCAGTCGAACTGTCGGTTCCGGGGAGACCCAGTACTTC.

V and J are TRBV7-2 and TRBJ1-2, with D possibly matching TRBD1 (5 bases). The germline V and J ends were trimmed by 0 bases and 8 bases, with 16 bases remaining between them. This CDR3 is built from 15 residues. Per the germline V gene, CDR1 is SGHTA and CDR2 is FQGNSA. CDR3 sequence: CASSLARSGWKGYTF. The CDR3 nucleotides are TGTGCCAGCAGCTTAGCTCGGTCAGGGTGGAAAGGCTACACCTTC.

This clone was counted between two and nine times. CDR3 coding DNA: TGCAGCGTTGAAAGTCCCCTAAGAGAAGGCTACACCTTC. It encodes CSVESPLREGYTF. The chain has TRBV29-1 and TRBJ1-2; the D is unclear. Trimming shortened V by 2 bases and J by 8 bases, and 15 bases separated the two germline ends. The CDR3 totals 13 residues. The germline CDR1 and CDR2 sequences are SQVTM and ANQGSEA.

This chain uses TRBV6-1 with TRBJ2-1; a weak D match, TRBD2 (6 bases). V was shortened by 6 bases and J by 8 bases, with 14 bases between the two germline ends. The CDR3 extends over 13 amino acids. CDR1 and CDR2 (germline): MNHNS, SASEGT. The CDR3 DNA is TGTGCCAGCAGGACGACTAGTGTCTATGAGCAGTTCTTC. It yields the protein CASRTTSVYEQFF.

This chain connects TRBV11-2 to TRBJ1-5; D perhaps matches TRBD1 (6 bases). In germline, CDR1 is SGHAT, CDR2 FQNNGV. The ends were cut back, 1 base at V and 3 bases at J, with 13 bases in the middle. CDR3 length: 16 residues. CDR3 loop: CASSLGRGGTNQPQHF. The CDR3 coding sequence is TGTGCCAGCAGCTTAGGTAGAGGGGGTACCAATCAGCCCCAGCATTTT.

The gene calls are TRBV19 and TRBJ2-7, with 7 bases aligning to TRBD1. Germline V gene data show CDR1 as LNHDA and CDR2 as SQIVND (reference sequence). The ends lost 6 bases at V and 1 base at J; junction bases unmatched: 3. The CDR3 loop spans 13 amino acids. The DNA for the CDR3 is TGTGCCAGTAGCCAACAGGGGTCCTACGAGCAGTACTTC. This gives the protein CASSQQGSYEQYF.

This clone has only one observation. The chain carries TRBV25-1 and TRBJ2-5; D uncertain. This CDR3 has 13 amino acids. CDR1 MGHDK and CDR2 SYGVNS come from the germline V gene. V lost 2 bases and J lost 2, with 6 bases in between. DNA of the CDR3: TGTGCCAGCAGTGAAGCAGGACAAGAGACCCAGTACTTC. Protein product: CASSEAGQETQYF.

The chain joins TRBV4-3 to TRBJ1-2, with D possibly TRBD1 on 5 matching bases. The CDR3 spans 18 residues. The germline gives CDR1 LGHNA, CDR2 YSLEER. Trimming took off 4 bases at V and 0 bases at J, with 21 bases between the two ends. CDR3 residues: CASSPDVGLIHPNYGYTF. In DNA, the CDR3 is TGCGCCAGCAGCCCCGACGTGGGGCTCATACATCCTAACTATGGCTACACCTTC.

The chain links TRBV4-3 to TRBJ2-3, with 9 bases lining up with TRBD2. V lost 4 bases and J lost 3; bases outside the gene matches: 23. The germline CDR1 and CDR2 sequences are LGHNA and YSLEER. This CDR3 has 21 residues. The CDR3 nucleotides are TGCGCCAGCAGCCGCCGTTTCGGAGCGGGGGGACTTGGTTGGACTACAGATACGCAGTATTTT. Protein: CASSRRFGAGGLGWTTDTQYF.

V gene TRBV11-2 combines with J gene TRBJ2-1; possibly TRBD2 for D (6 bases). CDR1 and CDR2 (germline): SGHAT, FQNNGV. The CDR3 is 13 residues long. V lost 5 bases and J lost 6, with 11 bases in between. DNA for the CDR3: TGTGCCAGCAGCCTCGAACTAGCCAATGAGCAGTTCTTC. Protein sequence: CASSLELANEQFF.

The gene calls are TRBV14 and TRBJ2-3; D is perhaps TRBD2 (6 bases). Trimming took off 7 bases at V and 1 base at J, with 15 bases between the two ends. There are 15 residues in the CDR3. Germline-derived CDR1 and CDR2 are SGHDN and FVKESK. CDR3 sequence reads: CASKPAWGGTDTQYF. For the CDR3, the DNA is TGTGCCAGCAAGCCGGCGTGGGGGGGCACAGATACGCAGTATTTT. Full variable domain (outside the CDR3, taken from reference TRBV14 and TRBJ2-3): EAGVTQFPSHSVIEKGQTVTLRCDPISGHDNLYWYRRVMGKEIKFLLHFVKESKQDESGMPNNRFLAERTGGTYSTLKVQPAELEDSGVYFCASKPAWGGTDTQYFGPGTRLTVL.

The chain carries TRBV21-1 and TRBJ2-1; TRBD2 was called by the table and not checked on the DNA. TRBV21-1 is reported as a pseudogene. The CDR3 extends over 15 amino acids. The CDR3 sequence is CASSKGGRERNEQFF. CDR3 coding DNA: TGTGCCAGCAGCAAAGGAGGGAGGGAAAGGAATGAGCAGTTCTTC.

This clone was recorded only once. The gene calls are TRBV19 and TRBJ2-2, with 12 positions matching TRBD2. Germline V CDR1 and CDR2: LNHDA, SQIVND (reference sequence). V shed 5 bases, J shed 3 bases, and the junction held 7 bases outside the gene matches. This CDR3 contains 17 residues. The CDR3 DNA follows: TGTGCCAGTAGTGCCGAGACTAGCGGGAGAGACACCGGGGAGCTGTTTTTT. Its translation: CASSAETSGRDTGELFF.

This clone was recorded once. The rearrangement uses TRBV6-6 and TRBJ2-3; D unresolved. The CDR3 spans 14 residues. The germline V and J ends were trimmed by 5 bases and 0 bases, with 9 bases remaining between them. Germline loops: CDR1 MNHNY, CDR2 SVGAGI (reference sequence). CDR3 in DNA: TGTGCCAGCAGTGGCGGAAGTAGCACAGATACGCAGTATTTT. Its translation is CASSGGSSTDTQYF.

The chain carries TRBV5-4 and TRBJ2-3; TRBD2 matches 7 bases. Germline CDR1 is SGHNT and CDR2 is YYREEE (reference sequence). This CDR3 region has 16 residues. The V and J ends lost 4 bases and 0 bases, in that order; junction bases with no gene match: 8. The CDR3 region has the DNA TGTGCCAGCAGCCTAGCGGTAACAACTAGCACAGATACGCAGTATTTT. Translating it yields CASSLAVTTSTDTQYF.

The chain recombines TRBV25-1 with TRBJ2-3, with TRBD1 matching over 9 bases. V was clipped by 2 bases and J by 2 bases; unmatched bases: 11. CDR1 and CDR2 from the germline V gene are MGHDK and SYGVNS. CDR3 length equals 18 residues. CDR3 bases: TGTGCCAGCAGTGAAAACATTGGGACAGGGCTACTCACAGATACGCAGTATTTT. It specifies CASSENIGTGLLTDTQYF.

The chain employs TRBV18 and TRBJ2-2; 9 bases are a match to TRBD2. Germline CDR1 and CDR2: KGHSH and LQKENI. This CDR3 has 22 residues. Trimming at V came to 0 bases and at J to 2 bases, leaving 19 bases not matched to a gene. The CDR3 DNA sequence: TGTGCCAGCTCACCACCGAACGAAATCGAGGGAGGACTAGCGCCAAACACCGGGGAGCTGTTTTTT. Its translation is CASSPPNEIEGGLAPNTGELFF. The variable domain in full, with the rest retrieved from reference TRBV18 and TRBJ2-2, is NAGVMQNPRHLVRRRGQEARLRCSPMKGHSHVYWYRQLPEEGLKFMVYLQKENIIDESGMPKERFSAEFPKEGPSILRIQQVVRGDSAAYFCASSPPNEIEGGLAPNTGELFFGEGSRLTVL.